This TCR beta chain is drawn from a study of OX40 agonist ivuxolimab in advanced cancers. Study-wide findings and caveats: Expanded clones tended on average to be more numerous among CD8+ T cells than CD4+.

Assay used: immunoSEQ multiplex PCR; TCRdb lists only in-frame clones, some missing. The table lists about 110,000 clones, more than 85% of them singletons. As to this clone: What it binds is unknown.

The CDR3 loop spans 14 amino acids. The germline V gene has CDR1 GTSNPN and CDR2 SVGIG (reference sequence). The V end lost 3 bases, the J end lost 2 bases, and 14 bases lay between the germline ends. V usage is TRBV30 and J usage is TRBJ2-7, with D possibly matching TRBD1 (6 bases). This TCR derives from an adult with an advanced solid tumor such as melanoma, head and neck, liver or kidney cancer. The specimen comprised CD4+ or CD8+ T cells sorted from blood, sampled in a trial of the OX40 agonist ivuxolimab. CDR3 residues: CAWSRGRMAYEQYF. The DNA for the CDR3 is TGTGCCTGGAGCAGGGGCCGAATGGCCTACGAGCAGTACTTC.